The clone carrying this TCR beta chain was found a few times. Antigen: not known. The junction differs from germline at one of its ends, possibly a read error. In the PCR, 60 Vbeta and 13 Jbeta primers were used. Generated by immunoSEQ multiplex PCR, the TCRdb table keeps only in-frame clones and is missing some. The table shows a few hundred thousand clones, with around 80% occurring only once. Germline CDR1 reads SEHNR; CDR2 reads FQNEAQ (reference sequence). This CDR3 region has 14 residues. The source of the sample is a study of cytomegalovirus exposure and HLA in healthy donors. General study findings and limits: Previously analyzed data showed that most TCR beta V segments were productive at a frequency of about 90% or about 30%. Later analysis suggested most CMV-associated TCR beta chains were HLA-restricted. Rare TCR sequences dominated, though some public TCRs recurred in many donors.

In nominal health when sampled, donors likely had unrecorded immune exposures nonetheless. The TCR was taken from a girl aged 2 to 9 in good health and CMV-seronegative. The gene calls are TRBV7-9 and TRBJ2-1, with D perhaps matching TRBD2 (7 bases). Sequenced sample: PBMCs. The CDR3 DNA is TGTGCCAGCAGCCTCACGGGGGGCCTCGATACATTGATCTTC. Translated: CASSLTGGLDTLIF.